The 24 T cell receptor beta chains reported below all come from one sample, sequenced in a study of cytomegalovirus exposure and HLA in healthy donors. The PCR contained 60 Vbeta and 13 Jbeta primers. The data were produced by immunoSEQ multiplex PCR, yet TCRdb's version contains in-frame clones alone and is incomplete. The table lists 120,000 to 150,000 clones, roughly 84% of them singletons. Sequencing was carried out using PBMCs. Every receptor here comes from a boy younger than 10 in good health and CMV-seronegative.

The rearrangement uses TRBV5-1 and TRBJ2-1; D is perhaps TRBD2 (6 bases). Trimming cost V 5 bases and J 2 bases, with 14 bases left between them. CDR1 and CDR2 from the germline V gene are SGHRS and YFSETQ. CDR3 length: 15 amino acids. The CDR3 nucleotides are TGCGCCAGCAGGCCAACGGGAGCGGCCTACAATGAGCAGTTCTTC. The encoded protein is CASRPTGAAYNEQFF.

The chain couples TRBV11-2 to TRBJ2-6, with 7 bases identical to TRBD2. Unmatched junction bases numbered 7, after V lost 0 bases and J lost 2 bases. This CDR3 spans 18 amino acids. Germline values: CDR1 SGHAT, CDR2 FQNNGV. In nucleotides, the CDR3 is TGTGCCAGCAGCTTAGATCAATTGGCGGGGGCTGGGGCCAACGTCCTGACTTTC. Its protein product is CASSLDQLAGAGANVLTF.

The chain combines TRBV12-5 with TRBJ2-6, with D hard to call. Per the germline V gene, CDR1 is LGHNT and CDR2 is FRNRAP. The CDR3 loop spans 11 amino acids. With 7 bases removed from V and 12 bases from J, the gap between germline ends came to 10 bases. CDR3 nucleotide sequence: TGTGCTAGTGCCTACGATAGCGTCCTGACTTTC. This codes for CASAYDSVLTF. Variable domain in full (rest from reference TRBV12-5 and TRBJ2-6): DARVTQTPRHKVTEMGQEVTMRCQPILGHNTVFWYRQTMMQGLELLAYFRNRAPLDDSGMPKDRFSAEMPDATLATLKIQPSEPRDSAVYFCASAYDSVLTFGAGSRLTVL.

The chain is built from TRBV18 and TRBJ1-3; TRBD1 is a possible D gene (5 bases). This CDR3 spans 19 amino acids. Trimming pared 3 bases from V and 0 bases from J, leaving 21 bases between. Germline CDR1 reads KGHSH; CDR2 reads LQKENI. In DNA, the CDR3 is TGTGCCAGCTCACCTATAGCAGGGCGGTTATCGGGCTCTGGAAACACCATATATTTT. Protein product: CASSPIAGRLSGSGNTIYF.

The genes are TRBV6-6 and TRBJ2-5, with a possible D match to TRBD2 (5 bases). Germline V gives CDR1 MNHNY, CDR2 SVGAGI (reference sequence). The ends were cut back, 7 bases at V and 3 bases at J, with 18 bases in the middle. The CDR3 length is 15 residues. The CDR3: CASKLLGVSKETQYF. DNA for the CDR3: TGTGCCAGCAAACTCTTGGGAGTGTCCAAAGAGACCCAGTACTTC.

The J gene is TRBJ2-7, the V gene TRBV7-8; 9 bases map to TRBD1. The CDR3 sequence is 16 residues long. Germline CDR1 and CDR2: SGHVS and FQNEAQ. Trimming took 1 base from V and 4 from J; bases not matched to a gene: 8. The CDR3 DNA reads TGTGCCAGCAGCTTAGTAGGGGACAGGGTCCCTTACGAGCAGTACTTC. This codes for CASSLVGDRVPYEQYF.

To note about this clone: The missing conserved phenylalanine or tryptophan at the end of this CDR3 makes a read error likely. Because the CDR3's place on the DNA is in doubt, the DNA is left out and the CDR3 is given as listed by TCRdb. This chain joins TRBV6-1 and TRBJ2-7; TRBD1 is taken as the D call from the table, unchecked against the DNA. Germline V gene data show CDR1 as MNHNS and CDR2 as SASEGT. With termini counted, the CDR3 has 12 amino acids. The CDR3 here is CASSARDRVWFS.

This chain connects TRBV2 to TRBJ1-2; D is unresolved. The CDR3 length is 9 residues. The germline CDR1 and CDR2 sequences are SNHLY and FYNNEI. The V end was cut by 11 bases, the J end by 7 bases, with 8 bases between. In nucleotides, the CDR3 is TGTGCCGACGGAGTTGGCTACACCTTC. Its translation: CADGVGYTF.

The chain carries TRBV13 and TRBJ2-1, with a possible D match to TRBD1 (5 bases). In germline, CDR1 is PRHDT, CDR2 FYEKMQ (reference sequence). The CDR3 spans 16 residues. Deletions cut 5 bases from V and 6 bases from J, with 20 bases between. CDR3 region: CASSPQLGQEFNEQFF. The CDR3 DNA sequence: TGTGCCAGCAGCCCGCAACTGGGGCAGGAATTCAATGAGCAGTTCTTC.

The CDR3 protein is CSVELTSSGANVLTF. For the CDR3, the DNA is TGCAGCGTAGAACTTACAAGCTCTGGGGCCAACGTCCTGACTTTC. This chain uses TRBV29-1 with TRBJ2-6; D is unclear. V gave up 6 bases and J gave up 0 bases, with 12 bases separating them. Germline assignment: CDR1 SQVTM and CDR2 ANQGSEA. The CDR3 extends over 15 amino acids.

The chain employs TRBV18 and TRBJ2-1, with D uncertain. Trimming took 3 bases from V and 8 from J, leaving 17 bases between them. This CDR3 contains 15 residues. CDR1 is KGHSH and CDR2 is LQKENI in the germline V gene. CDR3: CASSPPRVKIDEQFF. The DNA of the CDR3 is TGTGCCAGCTCACCCCCTCGGGTCAAAATCGATGAGCAGTTCTTC. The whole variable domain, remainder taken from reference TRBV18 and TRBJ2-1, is NAGVMQNPRHLVRRRGQEARLRCSPMKGHSHVYWYRQLPEEGLKFMVYLQKENIIDESGMPKERFSAEFPKEGPSILRIQQVVRGDSAAYFCASSPPRVKIDEQFFGPGTRLTVL.

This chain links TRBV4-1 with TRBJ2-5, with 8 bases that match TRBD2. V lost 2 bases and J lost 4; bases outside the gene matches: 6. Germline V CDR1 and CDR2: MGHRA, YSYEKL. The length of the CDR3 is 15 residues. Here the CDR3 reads CASSQTPLAGETQYF. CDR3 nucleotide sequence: TGCGCCAGCAGCCAAACACCGCTAGCGGGAGAGACCCAGTACTTC.

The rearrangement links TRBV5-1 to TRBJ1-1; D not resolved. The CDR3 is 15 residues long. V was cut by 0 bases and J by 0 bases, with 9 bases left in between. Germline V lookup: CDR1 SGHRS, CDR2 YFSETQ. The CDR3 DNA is TGCGCCAGCAGCTTGGGGCTGGGAGTGAACACTGAAGCTTTCTTT. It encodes CASSLGLGVNTEAFF.

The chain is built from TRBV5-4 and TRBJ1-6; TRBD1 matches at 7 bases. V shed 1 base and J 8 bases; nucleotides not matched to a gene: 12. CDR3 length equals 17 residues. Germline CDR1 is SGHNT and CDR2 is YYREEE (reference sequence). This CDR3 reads CASSLPSTGPRDSPLHF. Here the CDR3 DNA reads TGTGCCAGCAGCTTGCCTTCGACAGGGCCTCGGGATTCACCCCTCCACTTT.

The CDR3 coding sequence is TGTGCCAGCCGGGACAGGGTCTTCAATCAGCCCCAGCATTTT. This codes for CASRDRVFNQPQHF. The V and J genes are TRBV6-1 and TRBJ1-5; 9 bases align to TRBD1. This CDR3 region has 14 residues. V was pared by 8 bases and J by 3 bases, with 5 bases of the junction left unmatched. Germline CDR1 reads MNHNS; CDR2 reads SASEGT.

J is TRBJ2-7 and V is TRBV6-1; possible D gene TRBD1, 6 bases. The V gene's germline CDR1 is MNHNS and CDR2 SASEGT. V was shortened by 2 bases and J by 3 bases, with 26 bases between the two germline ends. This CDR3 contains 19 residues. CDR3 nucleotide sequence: TGTGCCAGCAGTGAAAGAGTGAGGGGGTCCGGGACGGGTCTCTACGAGCAGTACTTC. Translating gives CASSERVRGSGTGLYEQYF.

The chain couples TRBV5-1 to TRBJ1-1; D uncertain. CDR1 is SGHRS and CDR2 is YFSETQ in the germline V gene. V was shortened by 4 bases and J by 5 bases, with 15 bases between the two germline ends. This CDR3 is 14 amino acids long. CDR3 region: CASSPPSGGTEAFF. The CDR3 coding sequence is TGCGCCAGCAGCCCCCCATCCGGAGGAACTGAAGCTTTCTTT.

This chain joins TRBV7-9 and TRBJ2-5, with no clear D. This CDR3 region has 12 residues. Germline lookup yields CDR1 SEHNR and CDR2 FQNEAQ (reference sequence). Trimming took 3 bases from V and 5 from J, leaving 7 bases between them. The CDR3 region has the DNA TGTGCCAGCAGCTTTTTCCGGGAGACCCAGTACTTC. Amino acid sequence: CASSFFRETQYF.

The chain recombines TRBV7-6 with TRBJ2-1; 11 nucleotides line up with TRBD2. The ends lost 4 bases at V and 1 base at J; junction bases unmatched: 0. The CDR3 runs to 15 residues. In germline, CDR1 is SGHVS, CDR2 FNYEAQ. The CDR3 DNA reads TGTGCCAGCAGCTCTAGCGGGAGGTCCTACAATGAGCAGTTCTTC. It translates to CASSSSGRSYNEQFF. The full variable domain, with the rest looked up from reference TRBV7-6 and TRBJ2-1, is GAGVSQSPRYKVTKRGQDVALRCDPISGHVSLYWYRQALGQGPEFLTYFNYEAQQDKSGLPNDRFSAERPEGSISTLTIQRTEQRDSAMYRCASSSSGRSYNEQFFGPGTRLTVL.

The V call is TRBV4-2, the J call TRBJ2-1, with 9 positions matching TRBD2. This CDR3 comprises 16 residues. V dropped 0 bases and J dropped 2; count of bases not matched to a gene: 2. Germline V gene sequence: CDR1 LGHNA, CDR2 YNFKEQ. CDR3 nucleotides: TGTGCCAGCAGCCAAGATAGCGGGAGTCCCTACAATGAGCAGTTCTTC. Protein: CASSQDSGSPYNEQFF.

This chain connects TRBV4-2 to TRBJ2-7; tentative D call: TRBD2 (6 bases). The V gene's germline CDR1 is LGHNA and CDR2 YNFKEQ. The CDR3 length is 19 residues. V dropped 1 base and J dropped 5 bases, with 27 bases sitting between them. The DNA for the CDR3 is TGTGCCAGCAGCCAAGTGGGGACTCCCCGGGCAACTACTACTGACGAGCAGTACTTC. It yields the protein CASSQVGTPRATTTDEQYF.

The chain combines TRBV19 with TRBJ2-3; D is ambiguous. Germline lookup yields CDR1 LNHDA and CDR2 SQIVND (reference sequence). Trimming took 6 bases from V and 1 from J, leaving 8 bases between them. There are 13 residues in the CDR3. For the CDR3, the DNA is TGTGCCAGTAGCCCATTCCGCACAGATACGCAGTATTTT. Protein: CASSPFRTDTQYF.

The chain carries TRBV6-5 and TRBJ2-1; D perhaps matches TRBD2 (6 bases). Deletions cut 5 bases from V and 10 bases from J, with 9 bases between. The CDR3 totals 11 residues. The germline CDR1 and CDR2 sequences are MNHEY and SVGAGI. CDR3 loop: CASSKREEQFF. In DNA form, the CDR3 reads TGTGCCAGCAGTAAACGGGAGGAGCAGTTCTTC.

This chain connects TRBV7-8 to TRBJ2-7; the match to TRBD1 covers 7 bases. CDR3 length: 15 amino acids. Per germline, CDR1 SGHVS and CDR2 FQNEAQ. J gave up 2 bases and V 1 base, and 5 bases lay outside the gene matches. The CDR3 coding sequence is TGTGCCAGCAGCTTAGAGGTGGGGACAGCCTACGAGCAGTACTTC. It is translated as CASSLEVGTAYEQYF.